This is a list of T cell receptor beta chains from one sample in a study of response to subunit inactivated influenza vaccine. Via MiXCR, TCRdb re-called the RT-PCR reads, giving one row per CDR3 protein. The sample records about 190,000 distinct CDR3 sequences, around 15% being singletons. The sample was CD8+ T cells sorted from PBMCs, taken approximately 5 days after vaccination. These receptors all stem from a man between 45 and 60 years old who received an inactivated influenza vaccine. Each CDR3 is given with its conserved first and last residue. The order of the fields is CDR3 protein, J gene, V gene.

CDR3 protein: CASSYGQTISYEQYF; J gene: TRBJ2-7; V gene: TRBV6-5
CDR3 protein: CSVSGTGGFYEQYF; J gene: TRBJ2-7; V gene: TRBV29-1
CDR3 protein: CASSQYRGDYGYTF; J gene: TRBJ1-2; V gene: TRBV4-1
CDR3 protein: CASSLVGGAGGALGTDTQYF; J gene: TRBJ2-3; V gene: TRBV7-9
CDR3 protein: CASSQDGPIRPQHF; J gene: TRBJ1-5; V gene: TRBV4-1
CDR3 protein: CSASIAGPYNEQFF; J gene: TRBJ2-1; V gene: TRBV29-1
CDR3 protein: CAWSGTGELFF; J gene: TRBJ2-2; V gene: TRBV30
CDR3 protein: CASSQGQGSFEQYF; J gene: TRBJ2-7; V gene: TRBV4-2
CDR3 protein: CSAPDRGGEQYF; J gene: TRBJ2-7; V gene: TRBV29-1
CDR3 protein: CASNPNTGELFF; J gene: TRBJ2-2; V gene: TRBV9
CDR3 protein: CASSTPSGENTGELFF; J gene: TRBJ2-2; V gene: TRBV12-3/TRBV12-4
CDR3 protein: CATSGTRGASGEQYF; J gene: TRBJ2-7; V gene: TRBV15
CDR3 protein: CASSYPTGAGGQHNEQFF; J gene: TRBJ2-1; V gene: TRBV6-2/TRBV6-3
CDR3 protein: CASSLGPGSGPEQFF; J gene: TRBJ2-1; V gene: TRBV12-3/TRBV12-4
CDR3 protein: CASRDDISGNTIYF; J gene: TRBJ1-3; V gene: TRBV12-3/TRBV12-4
CDR3 protein: CASSIDLPSGSYNEQFF; J gene: TRBJ2-1; V gene: TRBV19
CDR3 protein: CASSEDRDREDEQYF; J gene: TRBJ2-7; V gene: TRBV2
CDR3 protein: CASSLAHFQETQYF; J gene: TRBJ2-5; V gene: TRBV7-9
CDR3 protein: CSVAWGRKNIQYF; J gene: TRBJ2-4; V gene: TRBV29-1
CDR3 protein: CASSLPQSTDTQYF; J gene: TRBJ2-3; V gene: TRBV28
CDR3 protein: CASSPGTSVYEQYF; J gene: TRBJ2-7; V gene: TRBV9
CDR3 protein: CASSYDPHSGANVLTF; J gene: TRBJ2-6; V gene: TRBV5-1
CDR3 protein: CASSLGLPGEMTQYF; J gene: TRBJ2-5; V gene: TRBV5-8
CDR3 protein: CASSWQGQDSYEQYF; J gene: TRBJ2-7; V gene: TRBV7-8
CDR3 protein: CAISETMRGETQYF; J gene: TRBJ2-5; V gene: TRBV10-3
CDR3 protein: CSASKASDPGLAGAYEQYF; J gene: TRBJ2-7; V gene: TRBV20-1
CDR3 protein: CAIGSREETQYF; J gene: TRBJ2-5; V gene: TRBV10-3
CDR3 protein: CASSFYLGGAADTQYF; J gene: TRBJ2-3; V gene: TRBV7-9
CDR3 protein: CASSLAQTGGASETQYF; J gene: TRBJ2-5; V gene: TRBV7-8
CDR3 protein: CASSYGENTEAFF; J gene: TRBJ1-1; V gene: TRBV6-2/TRBV6-3
CDR3 protein: CASSQRLIYNEQFF; J gene: TRBJ2-1; V gene: TRBV14
CDR3 protein: CSASARQNTEAFF; J gene: TRBJ1-1; V gene: TRBV20-1
CDR3 protein: CASSFGGAPTYEQYF; J gene: TRBJ2-7; V gene: TRBV7-2
CDR3 protein: CASSFSPDNEQFF; J gene: TRBJ2-1; V gene: TRBV6-5
CDR3 protein: CASSFEGAISEAFF; J gene: TRBJ1-1; V gene: TRBV12-3/TRBV12-4
CDR3 protein: CASSWIGLAGEFGEQFF; J gene: TRBJ2-1; V gene: TRBV7-9
CDR3 protein: CASSSTVGTVYYNEKLFF; J gene: TRBJ1-4; V gene: TRBV11-1
CDR3 protein: CASNPRLAGVDEQYF; J gene: TRBJ2-7; V gene: TRBV19
CDR3 protein: CASSQVQGAYEQYF; J gene: TRBJ2-7; V gene: TRBV4-1
CDR3 protein: CASSAGTGAYEQYF; J gene: TRBJ2-7; V gene: TRBV5-6
CDR3 protein: CSAGQGRPGGTEAFF; J gene: TRBJ1-1; V gene: TRBV29-1
CDR3 protein: CASSVDTSDTQYF; J gene: TRBJ2-3; V gene: TRBV9
CDR3 protein: CASSVGGMKTEAFF; J gene: TRBJ1-1; V gene: TRBV10-2
CDR3 protein: CASSLAWGYEQYF; J gene: TRBJ2-7; V gene: TRBV7-9
CDR3 protein: CASSQDRERDEQYF; J gene: TRBJ2-7; V gene: TRBV4-3
CDR3 protein: CASSLEAGGIYEQYF; J gene: TRBJ2-7; V gene: TRBV7-6
CDR3 protein: CASSDPGQGSAEAFF; J gene: TRBJ1-1; V gene: TRBV2
CDR3 protein: CASSQLTIRTQYF; J gene: TRBJ2-5; V gene: TRBV3-1
CDR3 protein: CASSYSKTSGSYEQYF; J gene: TRBJ2-7; V gene: TRBV6-2/TRBV6-3
CDR3 protein: CASSQAGGLGEAFF; J gene: TRBJ1-1; V gene: TRBV4-3
CDR3 protein: CASSPTLRATNEKLFF; J gene: TRBJ1-4; V gene: TRBV28
CDR3 protein: CASSSIAGVRETQYF; J gene: TRBJ2-5; V gene: TRBV28
CDR3 protein: CASSLSLAGEWYNEQFF; J gene: TRBJ2-1; V gene: TRBV12-3/TRBV12-4
CDR3 protein: CATSRGTAMTYGYTF; J gene: TRBJ1-2; V gene: TRBV15
CDR3 protein: CATSDLDSGELFF; J gene: TRBJ2-2; V gene: TRBV24-1